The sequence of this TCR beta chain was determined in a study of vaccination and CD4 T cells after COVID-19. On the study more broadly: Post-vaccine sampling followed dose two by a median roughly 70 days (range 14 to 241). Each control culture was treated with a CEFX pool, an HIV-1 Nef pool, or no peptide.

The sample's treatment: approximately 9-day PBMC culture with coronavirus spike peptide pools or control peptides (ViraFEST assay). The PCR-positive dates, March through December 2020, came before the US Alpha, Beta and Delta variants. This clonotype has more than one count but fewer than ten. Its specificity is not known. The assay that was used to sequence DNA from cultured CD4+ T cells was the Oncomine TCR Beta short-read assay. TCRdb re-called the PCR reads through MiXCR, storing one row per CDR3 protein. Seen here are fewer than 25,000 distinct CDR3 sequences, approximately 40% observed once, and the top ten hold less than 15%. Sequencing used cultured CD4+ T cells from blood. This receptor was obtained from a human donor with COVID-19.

CDR3 nucleotide sequence: TGCAGCCTCACGGGGGGCGGCTCCTACAATGAGCAGTTCTTC. Translated, it gives CSLTGGGSYNEQFF. The rearrangement joins TRBV20-1 to TRBJ2-1; maybe TRBD2 (7 bases). Germline V gene lookup returns CDR1 DFQATT and CDR2 SNEGSKA (reference sequence). The CDR3 loop spans 14 amino acids.